The T cell receptor beta chain described here comes from a study of T cell responses to AZD1222 COVID-19 vaccine (dated by TCRdb to 2020 to 2022). About the full investigation: Because spike-specific TCR depth and breadth did not differ between the two schedules, AZD1222 recipients who got a second dose at roughly 4 weeks were pooled with those who got a second dose at roughly 12 weeks. TCR sequencing was performed for 230 to 250 trial participants, of whom 200 to 220 were given two doses of AZD1222 and approximately 25 were given two doses of MenACWY control vaccine. Trial participants were enrolled by age into 18-55, 56-69 and 70-plus year subgroups, with roughly 150, 30 and 60 TCR-sequenced participants respectively.

The CDR3 regions of human TCRbeta chains were subjected to immunosequencing. On the study's bioinformatics: TCRs in the repertoires were compared against a reference library of SARS-CoV-2-specific TCRs that had been generated with the MIRA antigen-specificity platform. Breadth was defined as the fraction of unique TCRs that were SARS-CoV-2-associated, and depth was defined as the fraction of total T cells that were SARS-CoV-2-associated. Each spike-specific TCR was assigned to its reactive spike region and to a CD4 or CD8 class using the MIRA data. Log10-transformed breadth and depth values were compared by one-way ANOVA with Sidak's multiple comparisons tests. Entries here come from immuneACCESS through TCRdb and include only in-frame sequences with V and J called. Some clones fail to appear in such tables; in the studies checked, an unresolved V gene covers under half of the shortfall, and the cause of the remainder is unknown. The V and J calls and clone size are taken from that table; D and trimming were inferred from the DNA. This sample comprises fewer than 30,000 clones, around four fifths of them detected only once. The top ten clones comprise roughly 6.2% of the sample.

Details on this clone: Its antigen specificity is not known. No much larger clone exists at a distance of one base, and base qualities are not known.

What the study reported, not specific to this receptor: Epitopes outside the regions mutated in the B.1.351 and B.1.1.7 variants were reportedly recognized by nearly half of the unique spike-specific TCRs. Because no day 14 peak-response samples were available, the repertoires could be characterized only after the peak T cell response. CD4 TCRs associated with the vaccine covered the entire spike protein, and the dominant responses were in regions 160-218 and 743-854. Participants were mostly white British and included more females than males, and it was suggested by the authors that clonal diversity may have been underestimated. The 56-69-year group was small, and its depth increase did not reach significance, likely because of low power. Only a handful of AZD1222 recipients were SARS-CoV-2 seropositive at baseline, limiting conclusions about previously exposed vaccinees. After two AZD1222 doses, spike-specific TCR breadth and depth were significantly higher than at day 0 and than in MenACWY recipients.

The sample's time point, from its label and the paper: baseline before first vaccination. Samples from vaccinated people were obtained from the UK trials COV001 and COV002, which included a single-blind randomized controlled phase 2/3 trial of AZD1222 (ChAdOx1 nCoV-19) in healthy adults. For TCRbeta chain sequencing, PBMC samples were collected from trial participants at day 0 and at day 28 after the second dose. The germline V gene (reference sequence) provides CDR1 LGHDT and CDR2 YNNKEL. There are 15 amino acids in the CDR3, from cysteine to phenylalanine inclusive. Only the CDR3 region is kept as DNA, spanning 45 bases read in frame from base 1. The junction carries 10 bases between V and J, which are trimmed by 4 bases and 0 bases respectively.

This receptor was obtained from an adult in good health. This receptor chain uses TRBV3-1 (or the pseudogene TRBV3-2) and TRBJ1-5; a tentative D call is TRBD1 (5 bases match). The sample in question was peripheral blood, obtained on day 0 of AZD1222 vaccination. Read as DNA, the sequence is TGTGCCAGCAGCCGGGGGGTAAATAGCAATCAGCCCCAGCATTTT. The translation is CASSRGVNSNQPQHF.